The clone carrying this T cell receptor (beta chain) has a handful of counts. This entry comes from a study of T-cell memory formation after mild COVID-19. In TCRdb, the 5' RACE reads were re-called with MiXCR into one record per CDR3 protein. Of about 320,000 distinct CDR3 sequences in the sample, roughly 13% were seen once. The V end was cut by 0 bases, the J end by 10 bases, with 18 bases between. CDR3 length equals 15 residues. CDR1 is LNHNV, CDR2 YYDKDF, per germline (reference sequence). The V call is TRBV15, the J call TRBJ1-2, with D unresolved. Sequencing input: PBMCs or a T cell subset sorted from them (not recorded which). This receptor was identified in a man aged 18 to 30 who had mild COVID-19 (a few samples of this study predate the infection). Cell type and time point are not known. CDR3 region: CATSRDPVKVLDYTF. In DNA, the CDR3 is TGTGCCACCAGCAGAGATCCCGTTAAGGTTCTCGACTACACCTTC.